This T cell receptor (beta chain) stems from a study of T cell clones after liver transplantation. Regarding the study as a whole: Compared with third party-reactive sequences, donor-reactive ones declined more, independent of withdrawal success.

The repertoire was sequenced with immunoSEQ multiplex PCR; TCRdb's copy has only in-frame clones and lacks some. Found here are about 16,000 clones, approximately 82% of them singletons; the top ten hold 28%. CDR1 is SGHTA and CDR2 is FQGTGA in the germline V gene. This CDR3 has 14 residues. Trimming took 4 bases from V and 4 from J; bases not matched to a gene: 5. Remarks on this clone: What it recognizes is unknown.

The V call is TRBV7-3, the J call TRBJ2-3, with 7 bases fitting TRBD1. Here the sequenced sample was CD8+ T cells from blood, taken around 4 years after liver transplant. The receptor comes from a human patient who received a liver transplant. Part of the T cell pool may stem from the graft donor. The CDR3 loop reads CASSYQTGSDTQYF. CDR3 DNA: TGTGCCAGCAGCTACCAGACAGGGTCAGATACGCAGTATTTT.